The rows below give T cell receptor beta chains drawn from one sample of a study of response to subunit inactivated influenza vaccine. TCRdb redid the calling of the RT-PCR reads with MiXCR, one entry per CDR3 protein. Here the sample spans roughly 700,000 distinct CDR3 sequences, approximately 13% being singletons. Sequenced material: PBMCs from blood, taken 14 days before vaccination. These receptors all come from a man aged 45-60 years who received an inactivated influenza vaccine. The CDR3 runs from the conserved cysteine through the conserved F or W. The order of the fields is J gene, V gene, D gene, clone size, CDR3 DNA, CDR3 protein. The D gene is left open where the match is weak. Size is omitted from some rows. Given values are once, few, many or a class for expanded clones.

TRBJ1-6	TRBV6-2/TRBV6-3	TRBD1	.	TGTGCCAGCAGTACAACCGGGACAGGCTCACCCCTCCACTTT	CASSTTGTGSPLHF
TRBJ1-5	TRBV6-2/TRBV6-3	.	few	TGTGCCAGCAGTTACTCTACGGAGGGGGGCAATCAGCCCCAGCATTTT	CASSYSTEGGNQPQHF
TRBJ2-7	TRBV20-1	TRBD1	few	TGCAGTTGCGGACAGGGGTCCTACGAGCAGTACTTC	CSCGQGSYEQYF
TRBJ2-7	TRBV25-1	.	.	TGTGCCATCGGGCCCTCCTCCTCCTACGAGCAGTACTTC	CAIGPSSSYEQYF
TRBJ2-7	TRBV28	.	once	TGTGCCACCATATCCGGAACATCCCCCTACGAGCAGTACTTC	CATISGTSPYEQYF
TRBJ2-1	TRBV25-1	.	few	TGTGCCAGCAGTGAAACCATACTAGGAAACAATGAGCAGTTCTTC	CASSETILGNNEQFF
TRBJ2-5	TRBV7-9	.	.	TGTGCCAGCAGCCTCCGCTGGGGTAGCCCTTCTTCGGAGACCCAGTACTTC	CASSLRWGSPSSETQYF
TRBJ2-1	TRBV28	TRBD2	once	TGTGCCAGCAGTCGCCCCCTTTCCGGGACTAGCGTTTACAATGAGCAGTTCTTC	CASSRPLSGTSVYNEQFF
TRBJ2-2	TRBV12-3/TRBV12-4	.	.	TGTGCCAGCAGTACCCGGAGTAGGGACACCGGGGAGCTGTTTTTT	CASSTRSRDTGELFF
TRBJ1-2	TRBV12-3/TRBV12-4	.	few	TGTGCCAGCAGTCCTCAGTCGTATGGCTACACCTTC	CASSPQSYGYTF
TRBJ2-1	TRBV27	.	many	TGTGCCAGCAGTTCCGACCCCCTGAGTTTAAGGCAGTTCTTC	CASSSDPLSLRQFF
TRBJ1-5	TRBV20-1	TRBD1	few	TGCAGTGCTAGAGATCCTCGACAGGGGGAGGATTGGACCCAGCATTTT	CSARDPRQGEDWTQHF
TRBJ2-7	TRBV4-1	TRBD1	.	TGCGCCAGCAGCCAAAGCGGACAGGGGAGGTACGAGCAGTACTTC	CASSQSGQGRYEQYF
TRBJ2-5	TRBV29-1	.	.	TGCAGCGTTGATAGCTGGACCCAAGAGACCCAGTACTTC	CSVDSWTQETQYF
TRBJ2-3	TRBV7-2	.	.	TGTGCCAGCAGCTCCTTGGGGGGCGTGGGAGATACGCAGTATTTT	CASSSLGGVGDTQYF
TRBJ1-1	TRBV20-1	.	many	TGCAGTGCTAGAGATCAGGCGAATGAAGCTTTCTTT	CSARDQANEAFF
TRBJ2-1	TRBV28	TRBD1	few	TGTGCCAGCAGTTCGGGACAGGGGAACGACAATGAGCAGTTCTTC	CASSSGQGNDNEQFF
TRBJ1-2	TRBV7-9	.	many	TGTGCCAGCAGCTTAGTCCCCAACTATGGCTACACCTTC	CASSLVPNYGYTF
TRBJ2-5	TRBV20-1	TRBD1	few	TGCAGTGGAACGGGACAGGGGGCAACGGAGACCCAGTACTTC	CSGTGQGATETQYF
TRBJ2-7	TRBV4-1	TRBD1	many	TGCGCCAGCAGCCAAGGCGGGGGGACAGGGGCCTACGAGCAGTACTTC	CASSQGGGTGAYEQYF
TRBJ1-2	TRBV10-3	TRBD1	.	TGTGCCATCGGGGGACAGGGTATCGGCTACACCTTC	CAIGGQGIGYTF
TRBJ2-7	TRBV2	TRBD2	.	TGTGCCAGCAGGGGACTAGCGGGAGGATACGAGCAGTACTTC	CASRGLAGGYEQYF
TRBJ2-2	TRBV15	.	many	TGTGCCACCAGCAGGCAGGCCATATCGAACACCGGGGAGCTGTTTTTT	CATSRQAISNTGELFF
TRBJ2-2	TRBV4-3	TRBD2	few	TGCGCCAGCAGCCAAGGAGGGCTAGCGGGAGACACCGGGGAGCTGTTTTTT	CASSQGGLAGDTGELFF
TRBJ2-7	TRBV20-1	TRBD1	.	TGCAGTGCTAGGGGGTCAGGGGGAAACTACGAGCAGTACTTC	CSARGSGGNYEQYF
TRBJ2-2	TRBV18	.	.	TGTGCCAGCTCACCATGGGGGTCGAACACCGGGGAGCTGTTTTTT	CASSPWGSNTGELFF
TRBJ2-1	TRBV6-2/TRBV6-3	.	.	TGTGCCAGCAGTTACTATGCTTTCAATGAGCAGTTCTTC	CASSYYAFNEQFF
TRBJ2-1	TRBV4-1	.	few	TGCGCCAGCAGCCAACAGGGGTTGAAGTCGGCAAATGAGCAGTTCTTC	CASSQQGLKSANEQFF
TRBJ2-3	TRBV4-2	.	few	TGTGCCAGCAGCCAAGATGGGACCCCAAATACGCAGTATTTT	CASSQDGTPNTQYF
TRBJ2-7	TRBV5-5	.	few	TGTGCCAGCAGCTTGCGCACAGGCAGGTCCTACGAGCAGTACTTC	CASSLRTGRSYEQYF
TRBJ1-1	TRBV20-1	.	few	TGCAGTGCTAGTGGTACCGGAGGAGCTGAAGCTTTCTTT	CSASGTGGAEAFF
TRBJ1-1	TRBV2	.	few	TGTGCCAGCAGTGGGGGGGCACCTGAAGCTTTCTTT	CASSGGAPEAFF
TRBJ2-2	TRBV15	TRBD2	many	TGTGCCACCAGCAGACCCGGACTAGCGGATACGAACACCGGGGAGCTGTTTTTT	CATSRPGLADTNTGELFF
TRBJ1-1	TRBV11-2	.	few	TGTGCCAGCAGCTTAGAGGGGGCGTACACTGAAGCTTTCTTT	CASSLEGAYTEAFF
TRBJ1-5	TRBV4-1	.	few	TGCGCCAGCAGCCAAGGGGGGGCGGGCAATCAGCCCCAGCATTTT	CASSQGGAGNQPQHF
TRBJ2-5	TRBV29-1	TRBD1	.	TGCAGCGCCGATGGGGGACAGCAAGAGACCCAGTACTTC	CSADGGQQETQYF
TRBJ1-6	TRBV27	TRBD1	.	TGTGCCAGCTTATCATTACAGGGGAATAATTCACCCCTCCACTTT	CASLSLQGNNSPLHF
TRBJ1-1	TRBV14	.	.	TGTGCCAGCAGCCAACTGGGCCTTGGGACTGAAGCTTTCTTT	CASSQLGLGTEAFF
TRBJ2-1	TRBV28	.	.	TGTGCCAGCACTCAAGGGTCTTTGTCCTACAATGAGCAGTTCTTC	CASTQGSLSYNEQFF
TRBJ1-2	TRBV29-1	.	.	TGCAGCGTAGGAGGGCTTTGGGGCTACACCTTC	CSVGGLWGYTF
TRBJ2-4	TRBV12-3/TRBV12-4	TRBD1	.	TGTACCTGCAGTTTAGGGGGACAGTTACCCGAGATCAAAAACATTCAGTACTTC	CTCSLGGQLPEIKNIQYF
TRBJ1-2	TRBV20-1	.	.	TGCAGTGCTAGACCTAATTCAGAGGCAGATGGCTACACCTTC	CSARPNSEADGYTF
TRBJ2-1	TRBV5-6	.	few	TGTGCCAGCAGCTCATCTATGAATGAGCAGTTCTTC	CASSSSMNEQFF
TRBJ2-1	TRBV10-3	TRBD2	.	TGTGCCATCGGTAAGCTAGCGGAAATCGACAATGAGCAGTTCTTC	CAIGKLAEIDNEQFF
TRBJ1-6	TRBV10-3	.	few	TGTGCCATCAGTGAGTCCATCTCGCGTGGCTCACCCCTCCACTTT	CAISESISRGSPLHF